This T cell receptor beta chain was documented in a study of glioma-infiltrating T cells after dendritic cell vaccination. Per germline, CDR1 SGDLS and CDR2 YYNGEE. The junction had 7 bases not matched to a gene; V was cut back by 4 bases and J by 4 bases. The CDR3 runs 14 residues. Documented time point: after dendritic cell vaccination, including at tumor progression/relapse. TCRB CDR3 was amplified from 2 ug genomic DNA or less. Some clones are missing from TCRdb's copy, which holds only in-frame ones; the method was immunoSEQ multiplex PCR. The table lists tens of thousands of clones, about 81% of them singletons, with 2.1% in the top ten. This clone was observed a single time.

The source was blood, collected after dendritic cell vaccination. This sequence was found in a human donor with glioblastoma. The genes are TRBV9 and TRBJ1-2, with 7 positions matching TRBD1. The CDR3 region is CASSTDRAGYGYTF. In DNA, the CDR3 is TGTGCCAGCAGCACAGACAGGGCTGGCTATGGCTACACCTTC.